This T cell receptor beta chain was captured by sequencing in a study of shared clonotypes between healthy human individuals. Trimming left V 5 bases short and J 3 bases short, with 18 bases between. Germline V gene data show CDR1 as SGHAT and CDR2 as FQNNGV. This CDR3 region has 16 residues. Generated by immunoSEQ multiplex PCR, the TCRdb table keeps only in-frame clones and is missing some. The sample has approximately 1,500,000 clones, roughly 96% seen once. The chain joins TRBV11-2 to TRBJ2-3, with D tentatively TRBD2 (6 bases). The receptor was derived from a man aged 25 to 40 in good health. Specimen: naive CD4+ T cells sorted from blood. Subset denoted: CD45RA+ positively selected. The CDR3 nucleotides are TGTGCCAGCAGCCCCTTGCGGTTGGGAGGAACAGATACGCAGTATTTT. Protein sequence: CASSPLRLGGTDTQYF.